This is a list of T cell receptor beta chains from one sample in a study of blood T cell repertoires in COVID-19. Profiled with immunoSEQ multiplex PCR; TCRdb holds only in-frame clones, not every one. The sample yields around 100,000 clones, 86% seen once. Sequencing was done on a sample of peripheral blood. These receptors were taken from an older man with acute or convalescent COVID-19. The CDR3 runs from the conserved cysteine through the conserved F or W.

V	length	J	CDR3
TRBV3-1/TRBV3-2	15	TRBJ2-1	CASSQTSGRVNEQFF
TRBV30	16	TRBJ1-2	CAWSVRRNLLLGGYTF
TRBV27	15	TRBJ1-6	CASSGGQGYNSPLHF
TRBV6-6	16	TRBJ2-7	CASTATGTSGSYEQYF
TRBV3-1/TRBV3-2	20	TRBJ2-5	CASSQDIDTSGWVLQETQYF
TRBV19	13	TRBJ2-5	CASSRDIQETQYF
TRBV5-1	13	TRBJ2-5	CASSLAGGETQYF
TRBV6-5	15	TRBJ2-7	CASSSTGLVPTEQYF
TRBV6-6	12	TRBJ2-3	CASSRLTDTQYF
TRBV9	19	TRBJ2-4	CASSDPGGRESAGKNIQYF
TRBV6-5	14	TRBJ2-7	CASIATASSYEQYF
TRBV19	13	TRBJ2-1	CASSISAANEQFF
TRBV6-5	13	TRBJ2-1	CASSPMTSSVPFF
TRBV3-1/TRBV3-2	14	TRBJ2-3	CASSSGPLGGPQYF
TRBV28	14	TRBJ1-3	CASSRTGSGNTIYF
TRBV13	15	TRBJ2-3	CASSFRTSGSNTQYF
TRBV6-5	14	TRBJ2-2	CASHFSRVTGELFF
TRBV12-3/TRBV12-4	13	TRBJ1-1	CASSRQGFTEAFF
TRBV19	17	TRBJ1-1	CASSSRDRGPLNTEAFF
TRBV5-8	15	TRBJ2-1	CASSSGTGGYNEQFF
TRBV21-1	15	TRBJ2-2	CASSKEWGDTGELFF
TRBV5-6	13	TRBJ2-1	CAWGEWANNEQFF
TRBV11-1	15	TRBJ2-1	CASSAGTGSHNEQFF
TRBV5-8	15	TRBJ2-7	CASSLTSRPLYEQYF
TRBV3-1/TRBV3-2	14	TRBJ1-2	CASSPRQGGYGYTF
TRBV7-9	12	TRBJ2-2	CASSSETGELFF
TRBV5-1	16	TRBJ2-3	CASSLGLAGGVDTQYF